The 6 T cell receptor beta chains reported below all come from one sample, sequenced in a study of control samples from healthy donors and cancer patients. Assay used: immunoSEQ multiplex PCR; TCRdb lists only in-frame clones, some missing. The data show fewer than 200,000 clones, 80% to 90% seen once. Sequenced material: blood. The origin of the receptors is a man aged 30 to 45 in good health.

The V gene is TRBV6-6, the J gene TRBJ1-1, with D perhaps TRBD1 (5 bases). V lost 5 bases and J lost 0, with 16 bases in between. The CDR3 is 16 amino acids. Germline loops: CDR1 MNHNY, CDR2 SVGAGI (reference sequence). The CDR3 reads CASSKDETELNTEAFF. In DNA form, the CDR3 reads TGTGCCAGCAGTAAAGATGAGACAGAACTGAACACTGAAGCTTTCTTT.

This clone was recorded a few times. The CDR3 nucleotides read TGTGCCAGCGGGAAGACAGATACGCAGTATTTT. Its translation: CASGKTDTQYF. V gene TRBV7-2 combines with J gene TRBJ2-3; D gene uncertain. Germline values: CDR1 SGHTA, CDR2 FQGNSA. V gave up 8 bases and J gave up 3 bases, with 6 bases separating them. This CDR3 is built from 11 residues.

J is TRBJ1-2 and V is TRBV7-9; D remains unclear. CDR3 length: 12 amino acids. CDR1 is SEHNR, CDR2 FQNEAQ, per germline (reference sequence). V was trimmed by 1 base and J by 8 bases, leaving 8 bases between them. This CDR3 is CASSLDSWGYTF. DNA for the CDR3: TGTGCCAGCAGCTTAGACTCCTGGGGCTACACCTTC.

The CDR3 protein is CASSQEYTGTGSEKLFF. CDR3 sequence (DNA): TGCGCCAGCAGCCAAGAGTATACAGGGACAGGGTCTGAAAAACTGTTTTTT. The chain links TRBV4-3 to TRBJ1-4; 9 nucleotides agree with TRBD1. CDR1 and CDR2 (germline): LGHNA, YSLEER. This CDR3 is 17 amino acids long. Unmatched junction bases numbered 9, after V lost 0 bases and J lost 7 bases.

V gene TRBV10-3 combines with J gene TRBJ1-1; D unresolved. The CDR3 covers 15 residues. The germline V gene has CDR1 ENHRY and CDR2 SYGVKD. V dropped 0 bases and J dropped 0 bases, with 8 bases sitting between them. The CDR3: CAISESWTVNTEAFF. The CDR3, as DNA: TGTGCCATCAGTGAGTCTTGGACGGTGAACACTGAAGCTTTCTTT.

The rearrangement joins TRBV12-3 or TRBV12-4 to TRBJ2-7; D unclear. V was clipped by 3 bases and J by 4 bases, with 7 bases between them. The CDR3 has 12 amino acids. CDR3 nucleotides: TGTGCCAGCAGTTTGCACGAATACGAGCAGTACTTC. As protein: CASSLHEYEQYF.